This is a list of T cell receptor beta chains from one sample in a study of regulatory T cells in long-lasting Graves disease. One entry per CDR3 protein results from TCRdb running MiXCR on the multiplex PCR reads. The table lists 520,000 or so distinct CDR3 sequences, around 11% of them singletons. A further study also used this sample, focusing on T cells in Graves' hyperthyroidism and ophthalmopathy.

The source material was peripheral blood mononuclear cells (PBMCs), sampled at new diagnosis, from a patient treated with antithyroid drugs. These receptors all come from a woman aged 25 to 45 with Graves disease. The CDR3 runs from the conserved cysteine through the conserved F or W. The D gene is left open where the match is weak.

v_gene: TRBV20-1; d_gene: TRBD1; CDR3aa: CSARRQGAGLKGNEQFF
v_gene: TRBV6-1; d_gene: TRBD1; CDR3aa: CASSTGGRTNTEAFF
v_gene: TRBV11-2; d_gene: TRBD1; CDR3aa: CASSFLDRGWETQYF
v_gene: TRBV10-3; d_gene: TRBD2; CDR3aa: CAISDQGLAGGNEQYF
v_gene: TRBV9; d_gene: TRBD1; CDR3aa: CASSGQGARTEAFF
v_gene: TRBV7-8; d_gene: .; CDR3aa: CASSLFQESSTGSYGYTF
v_gene: TRBV11-2; d_gene: TRBD1; CDR3aa: CASRIPTGVAFF
v_gene: TRBV29-1; d_gene: TRBD1; CDR3aa: CSTETGDYGYTF
v_gene: TRBV24-1; d_gene: .; CDR3aa: CATSDYNEKLFF
v_gene: TRBV24-1; d_gene: .; CDR3aa: CATSDANRAPYEQYF
v_gene: TRBV7-2; d_gene: .; CDR3aa: CASSLGLVGAREQYF
v_gene: TRBV12-3/TRBV12-4; d_gene: .; CDR3aa: CASSLGHLGYTF
v_gene: TRBV3-1; d_gene: .; CDR3aa: CASSQVRGEQYF
v_gene: TRBV11-3; d_gene: .; CDR3aa: CASSFGVRVLSGANVLTF
v_gene: TRBV5-8; d_gene: TRBD2; CDR3aa: CASSLVLAGGLIGGETQYF
v_gene: TRBV28; d_gene: .; CDR3aa: CASSWAGDEKLFF
v_gene: TRBV6-2/TRBV6-3; d_gene: .; CDR3aa: CASSRPGQAYEQYF
v_gene: TRBV19; d_gene: TRBD1; CDR3aa: CASSQWGQDTDTQYF
v_gene: TRBV4-1; d_gene: TRBD1; CDR3aa: CASSQDQGAGGMKAFF
v_gene: TRBV4-1; d_gene: .; CDR3aa: CASTATPEGTYYNEQFF
v_gene: TRBV7-6; d_gene: .; CDR3aa: CASSDHSTDTQYF
v_gene: TRBV4-2; d_gene: .; CDR3aa: CASGRARGTEAFF
v_gene: TRBV6-2/TRBV6-3; d_gene: .; CDR3aa: CASSLYYRKTNEKLFF
v_gene: TRBV6-1; d_gene: .; CDR3aa: CASSRVSGQPQHF
v_gene: TRBV5-1; d_gene: TRBD2; CDR3aa: CASSLVLAGEETQYF
v_gene: TRBV6-1; d_gene: .; CDR3aa: CAGSRDLQGYTF
v_gene: TRBV19; d_gene: TRBD1; CDR3aa: CASSIRTGGIGQPQHF
v_gene: TRBV20-1; d_gene: .; CDR3aa: CSARPGTAKNIQYF
v_gene: TRBV28; d_gene: .; CDR3aa: CASLPGGFATNEKLFF
v_gene: TRBV7-3; d_gene: .; CDR3aa: CASSTFSGNTGELFF
v_gene: TRBV25-1; d_gene: TRBD1; CDR3aa: CASSERTGGRETQYF
v_gene: TRBV7-9; d_gene: TRBD1; CDR3aa: CASTSRGTGALVQPYEQYF
v_gene: TRBV19; d_gene: .; CDR3aa: CASRGAGGVLRTEKLFF
v_gene: TRBV20-1; d_gene: .; CDR3aa: CSARSPGRDEQYF
v_gene: TRBV27; d_gene: .; CDR3aa: CASSLSRGTGYTF
v_gene: TRBV10-3; d_gene: .; CDR3aa: CATTTTPYEQYF
v_gene: TRBV27; d_gene: .; CDR3aa: CASTPPSGERFFF
v_gene: TRBV6-1; d_gene: .; CDR3aa: CASSEGLWTVIRTYEQYF
v_gene: TRBV2; d_gene: .; CDR3aa: CASGALQKNTEAFF
v_gene: TRBV3-1; d_gene: TRBD2; CDR3aa: CASSRKRESYNEQFF
v_gene: TRBV20-1; d_gene: TRBD2; CDR3aa: CSARDGSGMVDTQYF
v_gene: TRBV15; d_gene: .; CDR3aa: CATSRGQVQPQHF
v_gene: TRBV29-1; d_gene: .; CDR3aa: CSVEARASDSYEQYF
v_gene: TRBV6-1; d_gene: .; CDR3aa: CASRFSAGSGTEAFF
v_gene: TRBV20-1; d_gene: .; CDR3aa: CSAALSGVAKNIQYF
v_gene: TRBV11-2; d_gene: TRBD2; CDR3aa: CASSSGTSGGTDTQYF
v_gene: TRBV6-1; d_gene: TRBD1; CDR3aa: CASRTLYDRVWDYGYTF
v_gene: TRBV20-1; d_gene: .; CDR3aa: CSAYRRGLGDEKLFF
v_gene: TRBV12-3/TRBV12-4; d_gene: TRBD2; CDR3aa: CASSLLAEKGDTQYF